The 25 T cell receptor beta chains in this list originate from one sample, sequenced in a study of T cells in Graves' hyperthyroidism and ophthalmopathy. RNA transcripts gave rise to amplified TCR beta CDR3 regions. During a first-round RT-PCR of the TCR CDR3, the HTBI primer set was used. TCRdb re-analysed the multiplex PCR reads in MiXCR, keeping a single row per CDR3 protein. The table records about half a million distinct CDR3 sequences, about 20% of them present only once. Sequencing was done on a sample of blood. Source of these receptors: a woman in her seventies with Graves' ophthalmopathy.

The rearrangement uses TRBV10-3 and TRBJ1-2, with 9 bases identical to TRBD1. V was clipped by 7 bases and J by 8 bases; unmatched bases: 8. Germline V CDR1 and CDR2: ENHRY, SYGVKD. The CDR3 contains 13 residues. CDR3 residues: CAINPGQGGGYTF. Here the CDR3 DNA reads TGTGCCATCAACCCGGGACAGGGAGGAGGCTACACCTTC.

The V gene is TRBV7-8, the J gene TRBJ1-1; no firm D call. The germline V gene has CDR1 SGHVS and CDR2 FQNEAQ. Trimming took off 5 bases at V and 0 bases at J, with 13 bases between the two ends. There are 15 residues in the CDR3. CDR3 region: CASSPARTVNTEAFF. The CDR3 DNA sequence: TGTGCCAGCAGCCCTGCTCGCACGGTGAACACTGAAGCTTTCTTT.

The rearrangement joins TRBV19 to TRBJ2-2; TRBD1 matches at 7 bases. The V gene end was trimmed by 5 bases and the J gene end by 3 bases; junction bases not matched to a gene: 6. The CDR3 loop spans 15 amino acids. Germline V gives CDR1 LNHDA, CDR2 SQIVND (reference sequence). In DNA, the CDR3 is TGTGCCAGTAGTGGAAACAGGGGCTACACCGGGGAGCTGTTTTTT. Translated, it gives CASSGNRGYTGELFF.

This clonotype was seen more than once but under ten times. Mismatch with germline at one junction end may stem from a read error. The chain recombines TRBV7-2 with TRBJ2-7; TRBD1 is a possible D gene (5 bases). The CDR3 runs 14 residues. In germline, CDR1 is SGHTA, CDR2 FQGNSA. DNA of the CDR3: TGTGCCAGCAGCTTAGGCAGGGTCTCCCACGAGCAGTACTTC. This gives the protein CASSLGRVSHEQYF.

This clonotype was counted a few times. V and J are TRBV2 and TRBJ1-1; D not resolved. This CDR3 has 14 residues. With 2 bases removed from V and 1 base from J, the gap between germline ends came to 8 bases. CDR1 is SNHLY and CDR2 is FYNNEI in the germline V gene. CDR3 sequence: CASSERARNTEAFF. In DNA, the CDR3 is TGTGCCAGCAGTGAAAGGGCCAGGAACACTGAAGCTTTCTTT. Drawing the rest from reference TRBV2 and TRBJ1-1, the complete variable domain is EPEVTQTPSHQVTQMGQEVILRCVPISNHLYFYWYRQILGQKVEFLVSFYNNEISEKSEIFDDQFSVERPDGSNFTLKIRSTKLEDSAMYFCASSERARNTEAFFGQGTRLTVV.

This clonotype was recorded a few times. The rearrangement links TRBV6-1 to TRBJ2-3; 8 positions match TRBD2. There are 14 residues in the CDR3. CDR1 is MNHNS and CDR2 is SASEGT in the germline V gene. The junction had 11 bases not matched to a gene; V was cut back by 8 bases and J by 7 bases. In nucleotides, the CDR3 is TGTGCCAGCCGACTTCTAGCGGGTATGAATACGCAGTATTTT. Residues: CASRLLAGMNTQYF.

This rearrangement joins TRBV4-1 to TRBJ2-2; D possibly corresponds to TRBD2 (6 bases). CDR3 size: 18 residues. V was trimmed by 6 bases and J by 1 base, leaving 21 bases between them. CDR1 and CDR2 (germline): MGHRA, YSYEKL. CDR3 bases: TGCGCCAGCAGTATGGGCCGGATCGGGCGGGGGAACACCGGGGAGCTGTTTTTT. Protein: CASSMGRIGRGNTGELFF.

Ten or more counts support this clonotype. J is TRBJ2-7 and V is TRBV2, with D maybe TRBD1 (6 bases). Germline V CDR1 and CDR2: SNHLY, FYNNEI. Trimming removed 7 bases at V and 7 bases at J, with 20 bases between. The CDR3 is 14 residues long. CDR3 loop: CASKGDTQAGEQYF. Written as DNA, the CDR3 is TGTGCCAGCAAGGGGGACACCCAGGCCGGGGAGCAGTACTTC.

J is TRBJ2-5 and V is TRBV29-1; TRBD1 aligns across 7 bases. The V segment lost 6 bases and the J segment 2 bases; nucleotides outside the gene matches: 6. Looked up from germline, CDR1 is SQVTM and CDR2 is ANQGSEA. This CDR3 has 13 residues. DNA for the CDR3: TGCAGCGTGAGTCCGGGACAGCAAGAGACCCAGTACTTC. Amino acid sequence: CSVSPGQQETQYF.

This clonotype was seen a handful of times. The gene calls are TRBV15 and TRBJ2-1; D is unclear. Germline CDR1 is LNHNV and CDR2 is YYDKDF (reference sequence). The CDR3 length is 13 residues. V lost 0 bases to trimming and J lost 6 bases, with 6 bases between them. The CDR3 region has the DNA TGTGCCACCAGCAGAGATTACGCCAATGAGCAGTTCTTC. As protein: CATSRDYANEQFF.

This clonotype was counted between two and nine times. Since a much larger clone is just one base distant, this may be a read error. The rearrangement joins TRBV6-1 to TRBJ2-1, with D possibly matching TRBD1 (6 bases). Germline values: CDR1 MNHNS, CDR2 SASEGT. Trimming stripped 5 bases from V and 4 bases from J, with 12 bases between. This CDR3 spans 14 amino acids. This CDR3 is CASSPGQEYNEQFF. In DNA, the CDR3 is TGTGCCAGCAGTCCGGGACAAGAATACAATGAGCAGTTCTTC.

This clonotype was observed a handful of times. The chain combines TRBV28 with TRBJ2-7, with D perhaps being TRBD1 or TRBD2 (5 bases each). The V and J ends lost 6 bases and 2 bases respectively, with 14 bases between them. Germline lookup yields CDR1 MDHEN and CDR2 SYDVKM. This CDR3 is 14 amino acids long. The chain's CDR3 is CASRRAGTAYEQYF. The CDR3 DNA sequence: TGTGCCAGCAGAAGGGCAGGGACCGCCTACGAGCAGTACTTC.

The J gene is TRBJ2-1, the V gene TRBV28; tentative D call: TRBD2 (6 bases). Deletions cut 2 bases from V and 15 bases from J, with 14 bases between. The V gene's germline CDR1 is MDHEN and CDR2 SYDVKM. This CDR3 spans 12 amino acids. Here the CDR3 reads CASSLGGIGLFF. In DNA form, the CDR3 reads TGTGCCAGCAGTTTAGGGGGGATCGGTCTGTTCTTC. Variable domain in full (rest from reference TRBV28 and TRBJ2-1): DVKVTQSSRYLVKRTGEKVFLECVQDMDHENMFWYRQDPGLGLRLIYFSYDVKMKEKGDIPEGYSVSREKKERFSLILESASTNQTSMYLCASSLGGIGLFFGPGTRLTVL.

This clonotype was observed many times. This chain's CDR3 is CASSLNTNTEAFF. The DNA of the CDR3 is TGTGCCAGCAGCTTAAATACCAACACTGAAGCTTTCTTT. The rearrangement joins TRBV11-2 to TRBJ1-1; D gene unclear. This CDR3 spans 13 amino acids. From germline, CDR1 is SGHAT and CDR2 FQNNGV. V was pared by 2 bases and J by 2 bases, with 6 bases between. The whole variable domain, remainder taken from reference TRBV11-2 and TRBJ1-1, is EAGVAQSPRYKIIEKRQSVAFWCNPISGHATLYWYQQILGQGPKLLIQFQNNGVVDDSQLPKDRFSAERLKGVDSTLKIQPAKLEDSAVYLCASSLNTNTEAFFGQGTRLTVV.

This clonotype was seen ten or more times. V usage is TRBV20-1 and J usage is TRBJ1-2; a possible D gene is TRBD1 (5 bases). V was shortened by 0 bases and J by 3 bases, with 8 bases between the two germline ends. The CDR3 sequence is 13 residues long. Germline CDR1 reads DFQATT; CDR2 reads SNEGSKA (reference sequence). The CDR3 loop reads CSARDGGYYGYTF. Written as DNA, the CDR3 is TGCAGTGCTAGAGACGGGGGGTACTATGGCTACACCTTC.

The CDR3 region is CAISESASGAYNEQFF. The CDR3 DNA sequence: TGTGCCATCAGTGAGTCCGCCTCCGGGGCCTACAATGAGCAGTTCTTC. The chain couples TRBV10-3 to TRBJ2-1; maybe TRBD2 (5 bases). This CDR3 has 16 residues. Germline CDR1 and CDR2: ENHRY and SYGVKD. V shed 0 bases and J shed 2 bases, with 11 bases lying between them.

The V and J genes are TRBV12-3 or TRBV12-4 and TRBJ2-5; possible D gene TRBD2, 5 bases. Trimming cost V 10 bases and J 9 bases, with 15 bases left between them. There are 11 residues in the CDR3. CDR3 sequence (DNA): TGTGCCAACCCCCGTGGGCGGGCCCAGTACTTC. As protein: CANPRGRAQYF.

The rearrangement links TRBV11-2 to TRBJ2-3; 10 positions agree with TRBD2. Germline CDR1 reads SGHAT; CDR2 reads FQNNGV. The CDR3 is 18 residues long. V shed 7 bases and J 4 bases; nucleotides not matched to a gene: 17. The chain's CDR3 is CASNLIMASGSRSDTQYF. Written as DNA, the CDR3 is TGTGCCAGCAACCTCATTATGGCTAGCGGGAGTAGGTCAGATACGCAGTATTTT.

In this sample, this clonotype turned up many times. V usage is TRBV20-1 and J usage is TRBJ1-1, with 7 bases lining up with TRBD1. Germline loops: CDR1 DFQATT, CDR2 SNEGSKA (reference sequence). This CDR3 contains 17 residues. The V gene end was trimmed by 5 bases and the J gene end by 0 bases; junction bases not matched to a gene: 15. In DNA form, the CDR3 reads TGCAGTGCTGCAGACAGGGAAGTACTATCCCTGAACACTGAAGCTTTCTTT. Its translation: CSAADREVLSLNTEAFF.

This chain connects TRBV20-1 to TRBJ1-4; D might be TRBD1 (5 bases). This CDR3 is built from 13 residues. Germline CDR1 DFQATT, CDR2 SNEGSKA (reference sequence). The V end lost 2 bases, the J end lost 6 bases, and 10 bases lay between the germline ends. CDR3 sequence: CSARRGTDEKLFF. CDR3 nucleotide sequence: TGCAGTGCTAGACGAGGGACCGATGAAAAACTGTTTTTT.

This clonotype turned up a few times. The chain links TRBV7-3 to TRBJ1-1; D uncertain. The CDR3 is 13 amino acids. The ends were cut back, 4 bases at V and 4 bases at J, with 10 bases in the middle. Germline V gene lookup returns CDR1 SGHTA and CDR2 FQGTGA. The CDR3 sequence is CASSSTTPTEAFF. The CDR3 nucleotides are TGTGCCAGCAGCTCTACGACCCCCACTGAAGCTTTCTTT.

V is TRBV5-6 and J is TRBJ2-7; TRBD2 is a possible D gene (5 bases). Germline V gene lookup returns CDR1 SGHDT and CDR2 YYEEEE. Deletions cut 2 bases from V and 1 base from J, with 10 bases between. The CDR3 sequence is 14 residues long. In DNA form, the CDR3 reads TGTGCCAGCAGCTTCACTAGTACTTCCTACGAGCAGTACTTC. Amino acids: CASSFTSTSYEQYF.

The chain uses TRBV14 and TRBJ2-3; tentatively, D is TRBD1 (6 bases). CDR3 length: 15 residues. V gave up 5 bases and J gave up 2 bases, with 14 bases separating them. Germline CDR1 SGHDN, CDR2 FVKESK. The CDR3 loop reads CASSSQGIHTDTQYF. Here the CDR3 DNA reads TGTGCCAGCAGCTCGCAGGGGATACACACAGATACGCAGTATTTT.

This clonotype has more than one count but fewer than ten. The CDR3 here is CASSHTGEAFF. The CDR3 bases are TGTGCCAGCAGCCATACAGGTGAAGCTTTCTTT. V and J are TRBV3-1 and TRBJ1-1; D possibly corresponds to TRBD1 (5 bases). Trimming shortened V by 3 bases and J by 7 bases, and 6 bases separated the two germline ends. CDR1 is LGHDT, CDR2 YNNKEL, per germline (reference sequence). This CDR3 has 11 residues.

The chain carries TRBV20-1 and TRBJ2-4; maybe TRBD2 (5 bases). The CDR3 length is 16 residues. Germline V gene sequence: CDR1 DFQATT, CDR2 SNEGSKA (reference sequence). V gave up 1 base and J gave up 0 bases, with 13 bases separating them. CDR3 in amino acids: CSARADRAGAKNIQYF. CDR3 DNA: TGCAGTGCTAGAGCTGACCGGGCGGGAGCCAAAAACATTCAGTACTTC.